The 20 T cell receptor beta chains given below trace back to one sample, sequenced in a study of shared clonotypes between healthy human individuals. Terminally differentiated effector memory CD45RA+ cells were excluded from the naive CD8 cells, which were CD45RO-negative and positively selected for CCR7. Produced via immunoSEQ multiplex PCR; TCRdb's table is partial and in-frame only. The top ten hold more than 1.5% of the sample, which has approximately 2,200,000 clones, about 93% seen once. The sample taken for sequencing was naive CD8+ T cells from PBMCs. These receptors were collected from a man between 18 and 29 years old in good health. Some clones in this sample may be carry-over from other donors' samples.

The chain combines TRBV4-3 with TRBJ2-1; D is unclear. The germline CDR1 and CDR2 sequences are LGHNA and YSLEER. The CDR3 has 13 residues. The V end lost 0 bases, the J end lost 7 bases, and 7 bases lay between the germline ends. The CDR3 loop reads CASSQDVLNEQFF. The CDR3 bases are TGCGCCAGCAGCCAAGATGTATTGAATGAGCAGTTCTTC.

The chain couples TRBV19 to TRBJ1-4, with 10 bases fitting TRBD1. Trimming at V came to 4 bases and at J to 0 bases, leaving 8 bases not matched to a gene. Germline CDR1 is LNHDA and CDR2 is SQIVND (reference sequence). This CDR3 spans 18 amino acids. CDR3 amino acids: CASSTGTGEGATNEKLFF. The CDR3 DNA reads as TGTGCCAGTAGTACCGGGACAGGGGAAGGCGCAACTAATGAAAAACTGTTTTTT.

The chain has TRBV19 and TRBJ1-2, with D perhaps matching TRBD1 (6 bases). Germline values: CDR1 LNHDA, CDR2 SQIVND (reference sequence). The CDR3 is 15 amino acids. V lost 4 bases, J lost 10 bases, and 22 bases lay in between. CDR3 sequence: CASSKPHRDIRDYTF. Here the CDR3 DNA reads TGTGCCAGTAGTAAGCCCCACCGGGACATTAGGGACTACACCTTC.

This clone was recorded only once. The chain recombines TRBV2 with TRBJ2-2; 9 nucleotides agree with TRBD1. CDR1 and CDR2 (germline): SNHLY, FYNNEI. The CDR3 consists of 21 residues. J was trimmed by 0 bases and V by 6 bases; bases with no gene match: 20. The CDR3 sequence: CASSSFFGDRAPLTNTGELFF. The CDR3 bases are TGTGCCAGCAGCAGCTTCTTCGGGGACAGGGCCCCACTTACGAACACCGGGGAGCTGTTTTTT.

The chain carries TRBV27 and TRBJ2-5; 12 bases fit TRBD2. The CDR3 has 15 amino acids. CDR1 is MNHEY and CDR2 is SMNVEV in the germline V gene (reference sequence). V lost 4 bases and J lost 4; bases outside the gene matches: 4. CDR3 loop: CASSSTSGSGETQYF. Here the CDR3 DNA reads TGTGCCAGCAGTTCGACTAGCGGGAGTGGAGAGACCCAGTACTTC.

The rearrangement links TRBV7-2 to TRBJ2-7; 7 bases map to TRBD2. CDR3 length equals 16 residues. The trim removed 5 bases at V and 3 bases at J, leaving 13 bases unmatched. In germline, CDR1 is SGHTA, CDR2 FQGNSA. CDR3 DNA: TGTGCCAGCAGCCTGTACATTGGCGGGAGTATCTACGAGCAGTACTTC. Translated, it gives CASSLYIGGSIYEQYF.

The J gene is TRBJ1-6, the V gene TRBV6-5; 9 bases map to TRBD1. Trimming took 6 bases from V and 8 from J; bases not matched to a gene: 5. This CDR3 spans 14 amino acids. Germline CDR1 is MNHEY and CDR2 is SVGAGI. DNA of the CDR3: TGTGCCAGCAGCCAAGGACAGGGGTATTCACCCCTCCACTTT. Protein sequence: CASSQGQGYSPLHF.

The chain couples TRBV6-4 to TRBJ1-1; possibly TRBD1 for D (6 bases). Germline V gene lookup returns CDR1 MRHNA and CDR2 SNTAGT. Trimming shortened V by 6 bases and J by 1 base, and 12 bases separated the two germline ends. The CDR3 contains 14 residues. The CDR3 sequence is CASRETGGNTEAFF. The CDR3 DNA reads TGTGCCAGCAGGGAGACAGGTGGGAACACTGAAGCTTTCTTT.

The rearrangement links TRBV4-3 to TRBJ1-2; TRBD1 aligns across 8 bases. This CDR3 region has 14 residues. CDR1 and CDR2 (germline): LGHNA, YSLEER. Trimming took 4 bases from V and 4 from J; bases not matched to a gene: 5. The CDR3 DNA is TGCGCCAGCAGCCCGGGGACAGGCACCTATGGCTACACCTTC. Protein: CASSPGTGTYGYTF.

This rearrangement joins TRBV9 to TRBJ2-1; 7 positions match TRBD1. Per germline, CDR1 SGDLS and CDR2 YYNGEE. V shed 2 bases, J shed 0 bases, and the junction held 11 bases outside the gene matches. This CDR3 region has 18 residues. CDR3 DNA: TGTGCCAGCAGCGTGGAGACAGGGACAGAGAGCTCCTACAATGAGCAGTTCTTC. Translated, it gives CASSVETGTESSYNEQFF.

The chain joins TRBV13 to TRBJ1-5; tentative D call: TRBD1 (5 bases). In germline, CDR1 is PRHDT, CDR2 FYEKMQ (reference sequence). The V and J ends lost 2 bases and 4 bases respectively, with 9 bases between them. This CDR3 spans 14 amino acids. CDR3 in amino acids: CASSLSGRNQPQHF. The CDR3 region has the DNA TGTGCCAGCAGCTTATCGGGGCGAAATCAGCCCCAGCATTTT.

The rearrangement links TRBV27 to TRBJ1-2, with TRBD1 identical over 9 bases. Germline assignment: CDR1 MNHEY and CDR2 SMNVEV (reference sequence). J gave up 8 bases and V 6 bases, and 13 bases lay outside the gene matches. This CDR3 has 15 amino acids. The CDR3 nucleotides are TGTGCCAGCAGAAGTCCCGGGACAGGGAAGGAGGGCTACACCTTC. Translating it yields CASRSPGTGKEGYTF.

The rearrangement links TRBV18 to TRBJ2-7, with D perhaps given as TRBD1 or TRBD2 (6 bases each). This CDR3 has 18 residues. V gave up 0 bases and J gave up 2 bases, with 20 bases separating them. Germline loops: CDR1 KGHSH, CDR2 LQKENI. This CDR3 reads CASSPPLGQRGAAYEQYF. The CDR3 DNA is TGTGCCAGCTCACCACCGCTAGGTCAAAGGGGGGCCGCCTACGAGCAGTACTTC.

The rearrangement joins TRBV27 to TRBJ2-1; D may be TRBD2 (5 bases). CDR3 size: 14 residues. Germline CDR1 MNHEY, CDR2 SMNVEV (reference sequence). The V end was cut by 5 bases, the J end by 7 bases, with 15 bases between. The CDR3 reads CASSQVAGGNEQFF. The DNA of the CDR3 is TGTGCCAGCAGTCAAGTAGCAGGAGGTAATGAGCAGTTCTTC.

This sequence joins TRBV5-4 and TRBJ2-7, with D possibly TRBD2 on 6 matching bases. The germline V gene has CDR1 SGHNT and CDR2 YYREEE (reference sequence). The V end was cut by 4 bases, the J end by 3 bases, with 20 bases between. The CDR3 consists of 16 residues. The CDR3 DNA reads TGTGCCAGCAGCACGGGGGACTTTGAGGAGAGCTACGAGCAGTACTTC. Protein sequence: CASSTGDFEESYEQYF.

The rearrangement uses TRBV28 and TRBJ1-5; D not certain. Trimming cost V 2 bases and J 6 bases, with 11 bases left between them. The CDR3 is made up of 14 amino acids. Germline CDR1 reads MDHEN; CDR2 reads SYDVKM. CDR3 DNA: TGTGCCAGCAGTTTAGAAGAGGTCTCTCAGCCCCAGCATTTT. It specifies CASSLEEVSQPQHF.

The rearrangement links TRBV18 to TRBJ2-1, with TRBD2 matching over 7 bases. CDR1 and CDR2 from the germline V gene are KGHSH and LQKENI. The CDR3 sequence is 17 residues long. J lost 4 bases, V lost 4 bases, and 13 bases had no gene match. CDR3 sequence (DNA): TGTGCCAGCTCACTAACGGCAACGGGAGGTAGATACAATGAGCAGTTCTTC. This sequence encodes CASSLTATGGRYNEQFF.

CDR3 sequence reads: CASSPGLAGREQYF. As DNA, the CDR3 is TGCGCCAGCAGCCCGGGACTAGCGGGACGCGAGCAGTACTTC. This chain joins TRBV5-1 and TRBJ2-7, with 13 bases identical to TRBD2. CDR1 is SGHRS, CDR2 YFSETQ, per germline. The CDR3 loop spans 14 amino acids. V was pared by 4 bases and J by 6 bases, with 4 bases of the junction left unmatched.

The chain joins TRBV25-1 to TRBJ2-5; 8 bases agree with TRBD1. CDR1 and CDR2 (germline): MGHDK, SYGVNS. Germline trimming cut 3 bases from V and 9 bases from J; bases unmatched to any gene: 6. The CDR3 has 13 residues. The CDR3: CASSESGGNPQYF. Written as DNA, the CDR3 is TGTGCCAGCAGTGAGTCAGGGGGCAATCCCCAGTACTTC.

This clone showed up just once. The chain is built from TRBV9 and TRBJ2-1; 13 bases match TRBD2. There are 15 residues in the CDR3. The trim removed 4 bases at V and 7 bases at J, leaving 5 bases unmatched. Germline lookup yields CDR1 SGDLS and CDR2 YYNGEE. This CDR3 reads CASSTTSGRDNEQFF. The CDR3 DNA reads TGTGCCAGCAGCACAACTAGCGGGAGGGATAATGAGCAGTTCTTC. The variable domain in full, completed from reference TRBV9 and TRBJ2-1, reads DSGVTQTPKHLITATGQRVTLRCSPRSGDLSVYWYQQSLDQGLQFLIQYYNGEERAKGNILERFSAQQFPDLHSELNLSSLELGDSALYFCASSTTSGRDNEQFFGPGTRLTVL.